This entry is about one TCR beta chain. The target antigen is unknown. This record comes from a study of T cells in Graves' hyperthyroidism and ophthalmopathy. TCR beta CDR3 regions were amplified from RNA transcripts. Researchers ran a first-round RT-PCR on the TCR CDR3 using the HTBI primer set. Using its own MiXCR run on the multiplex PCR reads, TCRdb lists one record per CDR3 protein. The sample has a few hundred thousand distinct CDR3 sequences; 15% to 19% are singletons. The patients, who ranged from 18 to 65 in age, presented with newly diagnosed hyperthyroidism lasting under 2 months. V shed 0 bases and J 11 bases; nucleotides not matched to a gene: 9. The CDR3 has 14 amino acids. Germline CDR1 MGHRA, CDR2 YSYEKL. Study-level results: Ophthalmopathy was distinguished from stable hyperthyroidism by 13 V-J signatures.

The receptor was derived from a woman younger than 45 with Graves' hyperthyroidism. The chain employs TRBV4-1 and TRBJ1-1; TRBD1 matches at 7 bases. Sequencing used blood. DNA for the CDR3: TGCGCCAGCAGCCAAGATAGGGGGCCAGCGTGGGCTTTCTTT. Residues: CASSQDRGPAWAFF.